This entry lists 4 T cell receptor beta chains sequenced from one sample in a study of T cell responses to AZD1222 COVID-19 vaccine. Generated by immunoSEQ multiplex PCR, the TCRdb table keeps only in-frame clones and is missing some. The sample holds about 150,000 clones, just over 90% seen once. The sequences come from peripheral blood, collected on day 0 of AZD1222 vaccination. All receptors come from an adult in good health.

The chain employs TRBV7-9 and TRBJ1-2; perhaps TRBD1 as D (6 bases). CDR3 size: 16 residues. Germline values: CDR1 SEHNR, CDR2 FQNEAQ (reference sequence). Trimming left V 6 bases short and J 8 bases short, with 25 bases between. The CDR3, as DNA: TGTGCCAGCAGTTCCCGAGTTTGGGGGCGTGGGGACGGCTACACCTTC. This codes for CASSSRVWGRGDGYTF.

The chain recombines TRBV5-1 with TRBJ2-7; TRBD2 matches 8 bases. Germline V CDR1 and CDR2: SGHRS, YFSETQ. The CDR3 totals 14 residues. V lost 3 bases to trimming and J lost 2 bases; unmatched junction nucleotides: 4. CDR3 loop: CASSWSSGPYEQYF. The CDR3, as DNA: TGCGCCAGCAGCTGGTCTAGCGGGCCCTACGAGCAGTACTTC.

The chain links TRBV19 to TRBJ2-3; 9 bases are a match to TRBD2. The junction had 11 bases not matched to a gene; V was cut back by 3 bases and J by 4 bases. The CDR3 consists of 17 residues. From germline, CDR1 is LNHDA and CDR2 SQIVND (reference sequence). Here the CDR3 reads CASSIGAGLAWADTQYF. The DNA for the CDR3 is TGTGCCAGTAGTATTGGGGCGGGACTAGCTTGGGCAGATACGCAGTATTTT.

V and J are TRBV4-1 and TRBJ2-5; 9 bases are a match to TRBD1. The germline gives CDR1 MGHRA, CDR2 YSYEKL. V dropped 2 bases and J dropped 3; count of bases not matched to a gene: 22. The CDR3 spans 21 residues. The CDR3 DNA sequence: TGCGCCAGCAGCCAAAGTATGCGTTTACCGGGACAGGGAAGTTTGGAAGAGACCCAGTACTTC. It yields the protein CASSQSMRLPGQGSLEETQYF.